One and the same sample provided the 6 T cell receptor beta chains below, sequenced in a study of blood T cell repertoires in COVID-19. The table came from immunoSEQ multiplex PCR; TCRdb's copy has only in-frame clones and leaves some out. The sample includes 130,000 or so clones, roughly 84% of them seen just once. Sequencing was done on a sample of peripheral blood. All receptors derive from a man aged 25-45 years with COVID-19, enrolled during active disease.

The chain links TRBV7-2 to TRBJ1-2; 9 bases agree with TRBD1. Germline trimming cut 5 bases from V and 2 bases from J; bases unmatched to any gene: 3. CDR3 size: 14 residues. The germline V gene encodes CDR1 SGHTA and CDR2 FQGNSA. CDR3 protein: CASSPGQGNYGYTF. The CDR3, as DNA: TGTGCCAGCAGCCCTGGACAGGGGAACTATGGCTACACCTTC. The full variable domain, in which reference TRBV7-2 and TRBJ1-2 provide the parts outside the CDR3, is GAGVSQSPSNKVTEKGKDVELRCDPISGHTALYWYRQSLGQGLEFLIYFQGNSAPDKSGLPSDRFSAERTGGSVSTLTIQRTQQEDSAVYLCASSPGQGNYGYTFGSGTRLTVV.

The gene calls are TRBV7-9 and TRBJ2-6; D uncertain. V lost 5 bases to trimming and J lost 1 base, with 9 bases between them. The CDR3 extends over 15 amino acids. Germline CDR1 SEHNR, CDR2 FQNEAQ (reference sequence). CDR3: CASSATQSGANVLTF. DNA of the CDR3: TGTGCCAGCAGCGCCACCCAGTCTGGGGCCAACGTCCTGACTTTC.

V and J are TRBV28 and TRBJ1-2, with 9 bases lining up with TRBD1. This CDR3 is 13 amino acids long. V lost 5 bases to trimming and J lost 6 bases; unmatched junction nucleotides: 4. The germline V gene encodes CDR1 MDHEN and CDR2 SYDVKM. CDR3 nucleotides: TGTGCCAGCAGTCGGGACAGGGTAAATGGCTACACCTTC. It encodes CASSRDRVNGYTF.

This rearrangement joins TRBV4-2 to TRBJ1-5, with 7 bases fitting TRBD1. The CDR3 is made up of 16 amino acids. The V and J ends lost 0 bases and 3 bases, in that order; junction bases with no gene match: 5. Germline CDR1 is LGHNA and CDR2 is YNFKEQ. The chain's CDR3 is CASSQERDRLNQPQHF. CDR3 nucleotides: TGTGCCAGCAGCCAAGAAAGGGACAGACTCAATCAGCCCCAGCATTTT.

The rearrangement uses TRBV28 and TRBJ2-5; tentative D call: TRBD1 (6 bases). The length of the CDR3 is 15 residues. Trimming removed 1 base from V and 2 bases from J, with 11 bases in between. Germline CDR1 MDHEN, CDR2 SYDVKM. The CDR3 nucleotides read TGTGCCAGCAGTTTATCAGGGGCGGTTCAAGAGACCCAGTACTTC. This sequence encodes CASSLSGAVQETQYF. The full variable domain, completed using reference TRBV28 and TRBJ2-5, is DVKVTQSSRYLVKRTGEKVFLECVQDMDHENMFWYRQDPGLGLRLIYFSYDVKMKEKGDIPEGYSVSREKKERFSLILESASTNQTSMYLCASSLSGAVQETQYFGPGTRLLVL.

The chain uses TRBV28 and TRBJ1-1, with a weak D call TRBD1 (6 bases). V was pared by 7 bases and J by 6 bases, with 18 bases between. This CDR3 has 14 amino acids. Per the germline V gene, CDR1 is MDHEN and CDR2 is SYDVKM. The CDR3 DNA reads TGTGCCAGCACTAACCCGACAGGATGGGCTGAAGCTTTCTTT. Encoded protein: CASTNPTGWAEAFF.